This T cell receptor (beta chain) derives from a study of blood T cell repertoires in COVID-19. Study-wide background: The cDNA or gDNA used as material had been derived from T cells, B-cell-depleted T cells, or PBMCs.

Authors' methods: Reference gene primer amplification gave nucleated cell count estimates. Generated by immunoSEQ multiplex PCR, the TCRdb table keeps only in-frame clones and is missing some. V and J calls and clone size are copied from that table; D and trimming were computed from the DNA. The sample holds more than 80,000 clones, about 92% seen once. Seattle-derived patients entered the study during active infection and were followed longitudinally. The sample consisted of peripheral blood. This receptor was obtained from a man younger than 35 with COVID-19, enrolled during active disease.

CDR3 region: CATSIRRGGEVGDTQYF. In DNA form, the CDR3 reads TGTGCCACCAGCATCCGAAGGGGGGGCGAAGTTGGAGATACGCAGTATTTT. This sequence joins TRBV15 and TRBJ2-3; perhaps TRBD2 as D (7 bases). Trimming removed 4 bases from V and 5 bases from J, with 22 bases in between. The germline CDR1 and CDR2 sequences are LNHNV and YYDKDF (reference sequence). This CDR3 is 17 amino acids long.